This T cell receptor (beta chain) was captured by sequencing in a study of CDR3 diversity in severe acne. This clonotype appeared a few times. MiXCR, run by TCRdb on the PCR reads, gives a single entry per CDR3 protein. The sample shows about 90,000 distinct CDR3 sequences, roughly 52% of them seen only once. The germline V gene has CDR1 SGHTA and CDR2 FQGNSA. The CDR3 sequence is 13 residues long. V lost 4 bases and J lost 8, with 9 bases in between. The sequence was collected from a male donor in good health, serving as a control. Sequencing used blood. The chain links TRBV7-2 to TRBJ1-6; D not resolved. The CDR3 sequence: CASSSQPYSPLHF. The CDR3 bases are TGTGCCAGCAGCTCCCAGCCTTATTCACCCCTCCACTTT.